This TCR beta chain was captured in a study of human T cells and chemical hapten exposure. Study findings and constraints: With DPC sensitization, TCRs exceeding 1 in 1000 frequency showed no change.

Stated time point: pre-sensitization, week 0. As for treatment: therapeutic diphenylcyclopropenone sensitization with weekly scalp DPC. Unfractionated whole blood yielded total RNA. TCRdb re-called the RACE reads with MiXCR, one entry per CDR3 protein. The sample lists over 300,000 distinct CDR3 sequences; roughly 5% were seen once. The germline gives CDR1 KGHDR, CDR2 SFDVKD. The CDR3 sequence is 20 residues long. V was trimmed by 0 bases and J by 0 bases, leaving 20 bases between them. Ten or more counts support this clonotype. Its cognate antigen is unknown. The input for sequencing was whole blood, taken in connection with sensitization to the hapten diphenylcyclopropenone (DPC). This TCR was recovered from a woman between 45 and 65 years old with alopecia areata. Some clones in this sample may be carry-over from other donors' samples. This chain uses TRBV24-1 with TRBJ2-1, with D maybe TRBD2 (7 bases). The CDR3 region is CATSDLPGALAESSYNEQFF. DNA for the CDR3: TGTGCCACCAGTGATTTGCCGGGGGCTCTAGCGGAGAGCTCCTACAATGAGCAGTTCTTC.